This T cell receptor (beta chain) was identified in a study of OX40 agonist ivuxolimab in advanced cancers. Germline assignment: CDR1 SEHNR and CDR2 FQNEAQ (reference sequence). The CDR3 is made up of 11 amino acids. The V gene lost 2 bases and the J gene lost 7 bases, with 3 bases spanning the gap. Sequencing used immunoSEQ multiplex PCR; TCRdb keeps in-frame clones, though not all of them. The table has under 25,000 clones, 86% seen once; the top ten hold 13%. The source of this sequence is an adult with an advanced solid tumor such as melanoma, head and neck, liver or kidney cancer. The sequenced sample was CD4+ or CD8+ T cells sorted from blood, obtained in a trial of the OX40 agonist ivuxolimab. The rearrangement joins TRBV7-9 to TRBJ2-1; D is unclear. The CDR3 DNA sequence: TGTGCCAGCAGCTTAAGGAATGAGCAGTTCTTC. It codes for CASSLRNEQFF.